This T cell receptor beta chain was identified in a study of blood T cell repertoires in COVID-19. Whole-study context: Collection of acute and convalescent COVID-19 samples took place in the United States, Italy and Spain. PBMCs, B-cell-depleted T cells, or T cells provided the cDNA or gDNA that made up the material.

After removal of 6 bases from V and 3 bases from J, the junction contained 11 bases not matched to a gene. The CDR3 consists of 16 residues. Germline CDR1 and CDR2: SEHNR and FQNEAQ (reference sequence). Produced via immunoSEQ multiplex PCR; TCRdb's table is partial and in-frame only. This sample has some 150,000 clones, with roughly 87% found just once. Sequenced sample: peripheral blood. The chain combines TRBV7-9 with TRBJ1-2; 9 nucleotides agree with TRBD1. The TCR comes from a woman aged 55 to 70 who had recovered from COVID-19. The CDR3, as DNA: TGTGCCAGCAGACAGTCGTCGGGACAGGGCTACTATGGCTACACCTTC. Translating it yields CASRQSSGQGYYGYTF.